The present TCR beta chain was sequenced within a study of T cell changes during pregnancy in multiple sclerosis (dated by TCRdb to the late 2010s). Notes on the research overall: Changes in the T cell repertoire over the course of pregnancy were examined in this study in women with multiple sclerosis.

The method behind the library was the immunoSEQ multiplex PCR assay. TCRdb obtained this table from immuneACCESS and retained in-frame rearrangements with V and J assigned. These tables miss some clones; where compared with another copy, unresolved V genes account for less than half of the shortfall, and the remainder is unexplained. The sample profile shows roughly 60,000 clones; 90% of them were found once. The ten largest account for approximately 2% of the sample. For CDR1 and CDR2, the germline V gene (reference sequence) lists SGHNT and YYREEE. Inclusive of the bounding cysteine and phenylalanine, the CDR3 is 14 residues long. Only CDR3 DNA remains: 42 bases, in frame from the first base. V is pared back by 4 bases and J by 4 bases, with 14 bases lying between the germline termini. Of note for this clone: The antigen it recognizes is unknown. The sample holds no much larger clone one base away, and base qualities are not on file.

The material sequenced was peripheral blood, taken in the second trimester of pregnancy. The receptor was derived from a female donor in good health, enrolled as a control in a pregnancy study. The V and J genes are TRBV5-4 and TRBJ1-1; a confident D gene designation cannot be given. The CDR3 protein sequence reads: CASSKNWAPTEAFF. The nucleotides read TGTGCCAGCAGCAAAAACTGGGCACCCACTGAAGCTTTCTTT.